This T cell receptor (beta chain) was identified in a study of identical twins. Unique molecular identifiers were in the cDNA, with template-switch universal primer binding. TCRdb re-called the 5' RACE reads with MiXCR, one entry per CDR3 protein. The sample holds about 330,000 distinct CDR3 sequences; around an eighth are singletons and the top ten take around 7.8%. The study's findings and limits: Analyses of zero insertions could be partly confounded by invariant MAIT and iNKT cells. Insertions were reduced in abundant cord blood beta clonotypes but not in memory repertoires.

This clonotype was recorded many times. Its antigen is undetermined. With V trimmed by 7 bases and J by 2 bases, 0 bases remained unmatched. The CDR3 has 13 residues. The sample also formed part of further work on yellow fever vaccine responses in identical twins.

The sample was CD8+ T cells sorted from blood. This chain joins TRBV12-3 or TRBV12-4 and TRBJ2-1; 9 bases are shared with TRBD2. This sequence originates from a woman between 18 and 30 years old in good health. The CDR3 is CASTSGAYNEQFF. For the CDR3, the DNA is TGTGCCAGCACTAGCGGGGCCTACAATGAGCAGTTCTTC.